Listed here is a single T cell receptor beta chain. These data come from a study of blood T cell repertoires in COVID-19. Source study methods: Scientists estimated how many nucleated cells there were by amplifying reference gene primers. The repertoire was sequenced with immunoSEQ multiplex PCR; TCRdb's copy has only in-frame clones and lacks some. The DNA was the basis for D and trimming; V, J and clone size are from that table. The profile shows tens of thousands of clones, 88% of them singletons. Trimming at V came to 2 bases and at J to 9 bases, leaving 4 bases not matched to a gene. Germline V lookup: CDR1 LGHNA, CDR2 YSLEER. The CDR3 is 13 amino acids.

Sequenced input: peripheral blood. This clonotype was obtained from a human donor in a cohort sampled during active COVID-19. This sequence joins TRBV4-3 and TRBJ2-3; 8 nucleotides agree with TRBD2. CDR3 in amino acids: CASSQLRGGTQYF. The DNA of the CDR3 is TGCGCCAGCAGCCAATTACGGGGGGGCACGCAGTATTTT.